What follows describes a single TCR beta chain. The V gene lost 0 bases and the J gene lost 3 bases, with 6 bases spanning the gap. The germline CDR1 and CDR2 sequences are GTSNPN and SVGIG (reference sequence). The CDR3 runs 13 residues. The method was immunoSEQ multiplex PCR; TCRdb's version includes in-frame clones alone and lacks a portion of them. The sample carries under 2,000,000 clones, over 85% recorded once. The data originate from a study of shared clonotypes between healthy human individuals. Naive CD8 populations comprised CD45RO-negative cells positively selected for CCR7, excluding terminally differentiated effector memory CD45RA+ cells.

Sequences were obtained from naive CD8+ T cells sorted from blood. The V and J genes are TRBV30 and TRBJ1-3; D unresolved. The receptor's source is a man aged 18-30 years in good health. Written as DNA, the CDR3 is TGTGCCTGGAGTGTGGGGTTTGGAAACACCATATATTTT. Translation: CAWSVGFGNTIYF.